The 17 T cell receptor beta chains below come from one sample, sequenced in a study of T cell repertoires in cytomegalovirus infection. From the reads, TCRdb called clonotypes with MiXCR, one entry per CDR3 protein. Among over 90,000 distinct CDR3 sequences, about 17% were seen once, and the ten largest hold less than 10%. Sequenced material: PBMCs. The source of these receptors is a human donor in good health (CMV status not recorded). Some clones in this sample may be carry-over from other donors' samples.

In its sample, this clonotype was seen many times. The chain couples TRBV7-2 to TRBJ2-5; D is unclear. V lost 2 bases and J lost 13, with 11 bases in between. Germline loops: CDR1 SGHTA, CDR2 FQGNSA. The CDR3 runs 11 residues. CDR3 DNA: TGTGCCAGCAGCTTAAGTAGCAAGATGTACTTC. Encoded protein: CASSLSSKMYF. The full variable domain, rest sourced from reference TRBV7-2 and TRBJ2-5, is GAGVSQSPSNKVTEKGKDVELRCDPISGHTALYWYRQSLGQGLEFLIYFQGNSAPDKSGLPSDRFSAERTGGSVSTLTIQRTQQEDSAVYLCASSLSSKMYFGPGTRLLVL.

J is TRBJ1-1 and V is TRBV2, with 7 bases fitting TRBD1. Germline V gene data show CDR1 as SNHLY and CDR2 as FYNNEI. The CDR3 is 13 amino acids. Trimming cost V 10 bases and J 1 base; bases outside gene matches: 6. The CDR3 is CATQGEANTEAFF. The DNA for the CDR3 is TGTGCCACTCAGGGGGAGGCGAACACTGAAGCTTTCTTT.

This clonotype was seen repeatedly, ten times or more. The J gene is TRBJ2-3, the V gene TRBV7-2, with 8 bases matching TRBD1. Trimming cost V 4 bases and J 1 base; bases outside gene matches: 7. CDR1 is SGHTA and CDR2 is FQGNSA in the germline V gene. The CDR3 spans 16 residues. The DNA of the CDR3 is TGTGCCAGCAGCTCCAGGGGGCCTAGCGGCACAGATACGCAGTATTTT. Its translation: CASSSRGPSGTDTQYF.

V is TRBV6-2 or TRBV6-3 and J is TRBJ1-3; no firm D call. The V gene lost 6 bases and the J gene lost 0 bases, with 12 bases spanning the gap. Germline V gives CDR1 MNHEY, CDR2 SVGEGT. This CDR3 is built from 15 residues. The CDR3 is CASSPDRHSGNTIYF. CDR3 coding DNA: TGTGCCAGCAGCCCGGACCGACACTCTGGAAACACCATATATTTT.

Many counts were recorded for this clonotype. The chain has TRBV7-9 and TRBJ2-5; 7 nucleotides match TRBD1. V lost 3 bases to trimming and J lost 1 base; unmatched junction nucleotides: 5. The CDR3 runs to 15 residues. In germline, CDR1 is SEHNR, CDR2 FQNEAQ (reference sequence). CDR3 coding DNA: TGTGCCAGCAGCTTCGCAGGGGGTATCCAAGAGACCCAGTACTTC. It is translated as CASSFAGGIQETQYF.

The rearrangement uses TRBV7-8 and TRBJ1-1, with TRBD1 matching 8 bases. Germline-derived CDR1 and CDR2 are SGHVS and FQNEAQ. The CDR3 extends over 15 amino acids. With V trimmed by 1 base and J by 4 bases, 5 bases remained unmatched. The CDR3 sequence is CASSLGTGLVTEAFF. CDR3 sequence (DNA): TGTGCCAGCAGCTTAGGGACAGGGCTGGTCACTGAAGCTTTCTTT.

Of note for this clonotype: Being one base from a much bigger clone, this may be a read error. Because the CDR3 is missing its conserved closing phenylalanine or tryptophan, this is likely a read error. The genes are TRBV7-2 and TRBJ1-2, with D uncertain. This CDR3 contains 13 residues. The germline V and J ends were trimmed by 2 bases and 6 bases, with 10 bases remaining between them. The V gene's germline CDR1 is SGHTA and CDR2 FQGNSA. The CDR3 sequence is CASSLKGFNGYTI. In DNA form, the CDR3 reads TGTGCCAGCAGCTTAAAAGGGTTTAATGGCTACACCATC.

This clonotype was picked up many times. The V call is TRBV5-1, the J call TRBJ2-3; D might be TRBD2 (7 bases). CDR1 and CDR2 (germline): SGHRS, YFSETQ. Trimming stripped 0 bases from V and 5 bases from J, with 13 bases between. The CDR3 loop spans 15 amino acids. The CDR3 reads CASSLAAGAGDTQYF. CDR3 coding DNA: TGCGCCAGCAGCTTGGCCGCGGGGGCCGGAGATACGCAGTATTTT.

A word on this clonotype: Just one base apart from a much larger clone, this may be a read error. This chain uses TRBV11-1 with TRBJ2-7; tentative D call: TRBD1 (6 bases). Germline V lookup: CDR1 SGHAT, CDR2 FQDESV (reference sequence). The V gene lost 5 bases and the J gene lost 1 base, with 15 bases spanning the gap. This CDR3 spans 15 amino acids. CDR3 bases: TGTGCCAGCAGCCTTAACGAACAGGGTTCCTACGAGCAGTACTTC. Its translation: CASSLNEQGSYEQYF.

The gene calls are TRBV28 and TRBJ2-3, with 8 nucleotides matching TRBD2. From germline, CDR1 is MDHEN and CDR2 SYDVKM. V was pared by 5 bases and J by 4 bases, with 8 bases of the junction left unmatched. The CDR3 loop spans 15 amino acids. This CDR3 reads CASSTLGGGPDTQYF. For the CDR3, the DNA is TGTGCCAGCAGTACCCTGGGCGGGGGGCCAGATACGCAGTATTTT.

The gene calls are TRBV6-2 or TRBV6-3 and TRBJ1-5, with D perhaps matching TRBD1 (6 bases). CDR1 is MNHEY and CDR2 is SVGEGT in the germline V gene. V lost 8 bases to trimming and J lost 6 bases, with 23 bases between them. The CDR3 covers 16 residues. The CDR3 DNA reads TGTGCCAGCGGGCCTTCGGGGGCTAAAACGGTTCAGCCCCAGCATTTT. As protein: CASGPSGAKTVQPQHF.

This clonotype was seen ten or more times. The chain recombines TRBV19 with TRBJ2-6; 7 positions agree with TRBD1. With 1 base clipped from V and 4 bases from J, the junction kept 7 bases outside the gene matches. Germline CDR1 reads LNHDA; CDR2 reads SQIVND (reference sequence). This CDR3 is built from 17 residues. CDR3 region: CASSIAGGASGANVLTF. CDR3 DNA: TGTGCCAGTAGTATAGCAGGGGGAGCCTCCGGGGCCAACGTCCTGACTTTC.

This clonotype was counted ten times or more. Here the CDR3 DNA reads TGCGCCAGCAGCCAAGATCCCCCGGACAGTTTAGGGGTGGGCACAGATACGCAGTATTTT. It yields the protein CASSQDPPDSLGVGTDTQYF. This chain uses TRBV4-3 with TRBJ2-3; D may be TRBD1 (6 bases). The V end was cut by 0 bases, the J end by 1 base, with 23 bases between. This CDR3 contains 20 residues. Germline values: CDR1 LGHNA, CDR2 YSLEER.

This clonotype is large within its sample. V usage is TRBV7-2 and J usage is TRBJ2-3; D gene ambiguous. The V end was cut by 4 bases, the J end by 6 bases, with 11 bases between. Germline V lookup: CDR1 SGHTA, CDR2 FQGNSA. This CDR3 is built from 13 residues. The CDR3: CASSSVPSDTQYF. The CDR3 DNA follows: TGTGCCAGCAGCTCTGTACCCTCCGATACGCAGTATTTT.

The chain is built from TRBV20-1 and TRBJ1-5; D gene uncertain. CDR1 and CDR2 (germline): DFQATT, SNEGSKA (reference sequence). The CDR3 is 15 amino acids. V gave up 3 bases and J gave up 0 bases, with 12 bases separating them. The CDR3 protein is CSARADGYSNQPQHF. CDR3 nucleotides: TGCAGTGCTAGGGCCGACGGGTATAGCAATCAGCCCCAGCATTTT.

The chain recombines TRBV7-3 with TRBJ2-1; either TRBD1 or TRBD2 may supply D (6 bases each). With 2 bases removed from V and 9 bases from J, the gap between germline ends came to 14 bases. From germline, CDR1 is SGHTA and CDR2 FQGTGA. The CDR3 has 14 amino acids. This CDR3 reads CASSLDGGRGEQFF. The CDR3 coding sequence is TGTGCCAGCAGCTTAGATGGGGGGCGCGGTGAGCAGTTCTTC. Using reference TRBV7-3 and TRBJ2-1 for the parts outside the CDR3, the full variable domain is GAGVSQTPSNKVTEKGKYVELRCDPISGHTALYWYRQSLGQGPEFLIYFQGTGAADDSGLPNDRFFAVRPEGSVSTLKIQRTERGDSAVYLCASSLDGGRGEQFFGPGTRLTVL.

The table lists this clonotype with a few counts. The chain employs TRBV6-2 or TRBV6-3 and TRBJ2-7; maybe TRBD1 (6 bases). The germline V gene has CDR1 MNHEY and CDR2 SVGEGT. There are 15 residues in the CDR3. With 2 bases removed from V and 4 bases from J, the gap between germline ends came to 15 bases. This chain's CDR3 is CASSYRDKGRYEQYF. The DNA for the CDR3 is TGTGCCAGCAGTTACCGGGACAAGGGAAGGTACGAGCAGTACTTC.